This entry lists 6 T cell receptor beta chains sequenced from one sample in a study of cytomegalovirus exposure and HLA in healthy donors. Primers: 60 Vbeta forward and 13 Jbeta reverse. Sequencing was performed with immunoSEQ multiplex PCR; in TCRdb, only in-frame clones are kept and a portion is missing. The data contain about 75,000 clones, 84% of them singletons. The sequenced material came from PBMCs. These receptors were obtained from a man between 65 and 85 years old in good health and CMV-seropositive.

The chain links TRBV13 to TRBJ1-2; 7 nucleotides match TRBD1. The germline V gene has CDR1 PRHDT and CDR2 FYEKMQ (reference sequence). Trimming at V came to 4 bases and at J to 6 bases, leaving 2 bases not matched to a gene. The CDR3 runs to 12 residues. The CDR3 sequence is CASSSQGDGYTF. As DNA, the CDR3 is TGTGCCAGCAGCTCCCAGGGGGATGGCTACACCTTC.

This chain links TRBV10-3 with TRBJ1-5; 7 nucleotides agree with TRBD1. This CDR3 has 14 amino acids. J gave up 10 bases and V 4 bases, and 10 bases lay outside the gene matches. Germline V gene sequence: CDR1 ENHRY, CDR2 SYGVKD. The CDR3 bases are TGTGCCATCAGTGCCCGCAGGGGGGATTTACCCCAGCATTTT. As protein: CAISARRGDLPQHF.

J is TRBJ2-5 and V is TRBV7-2; 7 nucleotides align to TRBD2. In germline, CDR1 is SGHTA, CDR2 FQGNSA. V gave up 3 bases and J gave up 1 base; unmatched junction bases: 8. This CDR3 is 16 amino acids long. The CDR3 DNA sequence: TGTGCCAGCAGCTTTAGTGGGGGGGGAGTCCAAGAGACCCAGTACTTC. It is translated as CASSFSGGGVQETQYF.

This sequence joins TRBV7-2 and TRBJ2-3, with TRBD2 identical over 10 bases. After removal of 8 bases from V and 5 bases from J, the junction contained 13 bases not matched to a gene. CDR3 length: 16 residues. Germline values: CDR1 SGHTA, CDR2 FQGNSA. The CDR3 here is CASGPFQRGGKDTQYF. DNA for the CDR3: TGTGCCAGCGGACCCTTCCAGCGGGGGGGGAAAGATACGCAGTATTTT. The variable domain in full, completed from reference TRBV7-2 and TRBJ2-3, reads GAGVSQSPSNKVTEKGKDVELRCDPISGHTALYWYRQSLGQGLEFLIYFQGNSAPDKSGLPSDRFSAERTGGSVSTLTIQRTQQEDSAVYLCASGPFQRGGKDTQYFGPGTRLTVL.

The chain links TRBV10-1 to TRBJ2-7; 8 bases fit TRBD1. The ends lost 5 bases at V and 0 bases at J; junction bases unmatched: 6. Germline V lookup: CDR1 WNHNN, CDR2 SYGVQD (reference sequence). The CDR3 is made up of 15 amino acids. The CDR3 protein is CASSYGQGASYEQYF. In DNA form, the CDR3 reads TGCGCCAGCAGTTATGGACAGGGTGCCTCCTACGAGCAGTACTTC.

Note on this clone: At one of its ends the junction is not consistent with the germline gene, which may arise from a read error. V and J are TRBV7-7 and TRBJ2-7; tentatively, D is TRBD1 (6 bases). CDR1 and CDR2 (germline): SSHAT, FNYEAQ (reference sequence). The CDR3 contains 15 residues. The CDR3 nucleotides are TGTGCTAGCAGCTCCGACAGGTCCGGTACCTACGAGCAGTACTTC. Encoded protein: CASSSDRSGTYEQYF. Together with reference TRBV7-7 and TRBJ2-7, the CDR3 gives the full variable domain: GAGVSQSPRYKVTKRGQDVTLRCDPISSHATLYWYQQALGQGPEFLTYFNYEAQPDKSGLPSDRFSAERPEGSISTLTIQRTEQRDSAMYRCASSSDRSGTYEQYFGPGTRLTVT.